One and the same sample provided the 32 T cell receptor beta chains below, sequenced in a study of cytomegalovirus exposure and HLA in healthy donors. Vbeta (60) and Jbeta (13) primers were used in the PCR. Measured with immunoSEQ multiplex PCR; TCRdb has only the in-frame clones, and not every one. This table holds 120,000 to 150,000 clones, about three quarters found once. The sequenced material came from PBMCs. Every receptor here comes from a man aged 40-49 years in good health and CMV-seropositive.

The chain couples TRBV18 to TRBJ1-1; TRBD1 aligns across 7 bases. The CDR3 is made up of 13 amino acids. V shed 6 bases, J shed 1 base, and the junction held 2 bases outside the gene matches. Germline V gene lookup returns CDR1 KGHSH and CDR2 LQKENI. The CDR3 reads CASSGDRNTEAFF. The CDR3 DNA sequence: TGTGCCAGCTCGGGGGACAGGAACACTGAAGCTTTCTTT.

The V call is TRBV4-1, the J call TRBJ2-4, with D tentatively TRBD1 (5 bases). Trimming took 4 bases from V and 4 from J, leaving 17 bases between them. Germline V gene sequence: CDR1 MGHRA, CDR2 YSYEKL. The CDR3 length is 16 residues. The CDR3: CASSPPFDRKKNIQYF. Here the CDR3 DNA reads TGCGCCAGCAGCCCGCCTTTCGACAGAAAGAAAAACATTCAGTACTTC.

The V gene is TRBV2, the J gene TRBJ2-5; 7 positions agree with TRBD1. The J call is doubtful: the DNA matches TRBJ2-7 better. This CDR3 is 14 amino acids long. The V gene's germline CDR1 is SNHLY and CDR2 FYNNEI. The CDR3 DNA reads TGTGCCAGCAACCTACAGGGGCCAGGCTACGAGCAGTACTTC. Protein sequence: CASNLQGPGYEQYF.

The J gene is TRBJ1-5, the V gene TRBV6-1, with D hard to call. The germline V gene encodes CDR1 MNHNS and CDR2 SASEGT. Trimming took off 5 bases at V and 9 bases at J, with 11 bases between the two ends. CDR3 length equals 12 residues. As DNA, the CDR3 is TGTGCCAGCAGTCGGGATATTCTGCCCCAGCATTTT. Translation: CASSRDILPQHF.

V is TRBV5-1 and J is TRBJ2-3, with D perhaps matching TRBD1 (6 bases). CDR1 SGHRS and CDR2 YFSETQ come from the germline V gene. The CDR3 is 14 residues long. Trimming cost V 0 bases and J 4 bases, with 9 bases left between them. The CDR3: CASSLGGGSDTQYF. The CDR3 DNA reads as TGCGCCAGCAGCTTGGGTGGGGGCTCAGATACGCAGTATTTT. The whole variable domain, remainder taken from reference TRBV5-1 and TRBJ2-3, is KAGVTQTPRYLIKTRGQQVTLSCSPISGHRSVSWYQQTPGQGLQFLFEYFSETQRNKGNFPGRFSGRQFSNSRSEMNVSTLELGDSALYLCASSLGGGSDTQYFGPGTRLTVL.

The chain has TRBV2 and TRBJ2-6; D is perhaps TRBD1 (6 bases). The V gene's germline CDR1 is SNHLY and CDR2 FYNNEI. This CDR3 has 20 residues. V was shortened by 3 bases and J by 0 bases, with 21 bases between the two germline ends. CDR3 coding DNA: TGTGCCAGCAGTGATGCTGTTTACGGGACACTAAACTCTGGGGCCAACGTCCTGACTTTC. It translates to CASSDAVYGTLNSGANVLTF. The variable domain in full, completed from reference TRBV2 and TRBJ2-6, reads EPEVTQTPSHQVTQMGQEVILRCVPISNHLYFYWYRQILGQKVEFLVSFYNNEISEKSEIFDDQFSVERPDGSNFTLKIRSTKLEDSAMYFCASSDAVYGTLNSGANVLTFGAGSRLTVL.

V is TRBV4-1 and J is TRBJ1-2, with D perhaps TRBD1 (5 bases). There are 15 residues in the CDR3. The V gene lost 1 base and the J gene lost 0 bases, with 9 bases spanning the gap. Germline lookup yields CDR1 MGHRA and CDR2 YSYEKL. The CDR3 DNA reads TGCGCCAGCAGCCAAGGGGGCAGATCTAACTATGGCTACACCTTC. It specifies CASSQGGRSNYGYTF.

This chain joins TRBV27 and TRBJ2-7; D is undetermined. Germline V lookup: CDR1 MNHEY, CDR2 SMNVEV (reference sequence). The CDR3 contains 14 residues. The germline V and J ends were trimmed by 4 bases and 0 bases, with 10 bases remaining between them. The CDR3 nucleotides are TGTGCCAGCAGTTCAAACCCGAGCTCCTACGAGCAGTACTTC. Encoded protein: CASSSNPSSYEQYF.

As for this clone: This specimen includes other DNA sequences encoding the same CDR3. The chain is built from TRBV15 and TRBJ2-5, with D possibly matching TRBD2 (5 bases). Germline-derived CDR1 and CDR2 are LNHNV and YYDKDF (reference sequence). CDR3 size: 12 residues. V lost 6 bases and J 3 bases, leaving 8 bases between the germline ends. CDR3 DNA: TGTGCCACCAGTCGAGGGAAAGAGACCCAGTACTTC. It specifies CATSRGKETQYF.

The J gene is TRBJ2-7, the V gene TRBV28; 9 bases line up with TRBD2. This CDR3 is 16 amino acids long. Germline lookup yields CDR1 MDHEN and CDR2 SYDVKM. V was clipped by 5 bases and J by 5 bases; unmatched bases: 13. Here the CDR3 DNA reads TGTGCCAGCAGTCAAGCGATCGGGACTAGCAGACACGAGCAGTACTTC. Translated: CASSQAIGTSRHEQYF. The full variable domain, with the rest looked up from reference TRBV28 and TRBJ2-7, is DVKVTQSSRYLVKRTGEKVFLECVQDMDHENMFWYRQDPGLGLRLIYFSYDVKMKEKGDIPEGYSVSREKKERFSLILESASTNQTSMYLCASSQAIGTSRHEQYFGPGTRLTVT.

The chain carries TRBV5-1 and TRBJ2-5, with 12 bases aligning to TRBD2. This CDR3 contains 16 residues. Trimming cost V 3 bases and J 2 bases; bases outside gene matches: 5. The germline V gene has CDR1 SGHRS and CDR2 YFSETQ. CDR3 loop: CASSSTGLAGQETQYF. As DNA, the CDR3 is TGCGCCAGCAGCTCCACCGGACTAGCGGGACAAGAGACCCAGTACTTC.

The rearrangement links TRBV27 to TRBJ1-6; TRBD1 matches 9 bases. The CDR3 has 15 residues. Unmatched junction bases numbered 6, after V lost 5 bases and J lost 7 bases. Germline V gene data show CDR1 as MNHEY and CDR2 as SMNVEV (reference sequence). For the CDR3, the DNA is TGTGCCAGCAGTCCAGACAGGGGGATAAATTCACCCCTCCACTTT. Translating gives CASSPDRGINSPLHF.

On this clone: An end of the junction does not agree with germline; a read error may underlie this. This chain's CDR3 is CSSSLGTSGSGDEQFF. The DNA of the CDR3 is TGTTCCAGCAGCTTAGGGACTAGCGGGAGTGGCGATGAGCAGTTCTTC. J is TRBJ2-1 and V is TRBV7-9, with TRBD2 matching over 14 bases. The germline CDR1 and CDR2 sequences are SEHNR and FQNEAQ (reference sequence). The CDR3 consists of 16 residues.

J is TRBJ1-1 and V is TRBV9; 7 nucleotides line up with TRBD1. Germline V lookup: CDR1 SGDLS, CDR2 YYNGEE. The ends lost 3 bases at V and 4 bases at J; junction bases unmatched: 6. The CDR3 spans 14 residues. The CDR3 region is CASSGQGRGTEAFF. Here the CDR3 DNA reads TGTGCCAGCAGCGGACAGGGCCGGGGCACTGAAGCTTTCTTT.

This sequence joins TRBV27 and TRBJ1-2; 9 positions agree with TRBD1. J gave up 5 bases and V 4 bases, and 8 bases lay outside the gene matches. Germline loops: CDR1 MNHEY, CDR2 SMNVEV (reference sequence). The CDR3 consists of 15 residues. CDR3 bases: TGTGCCAGCAGTTCCAATCTAGGACAGGGGTATGGCTACACCTTC. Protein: CASSSNLGQGYGYTF.

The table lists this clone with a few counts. The chain's CDR3 is CATSRPRTMNTEAFF. The CDR3 nucleotides read TGTGCCACCAGCAGACCCAGGACAATGAACACTGAAGCTTTCTTT. V and J are TRBV15 and TRBJ1-1; the D gene is possibly TRBD1 (5 bases). Trimming stripped 2 bases from V and 0 bases from J, with 10 bases between. The germline gives CDR1 LNHNV, CDR2 YYDKDF (reference sequence). The CDR3 sequence is 15 residues long.

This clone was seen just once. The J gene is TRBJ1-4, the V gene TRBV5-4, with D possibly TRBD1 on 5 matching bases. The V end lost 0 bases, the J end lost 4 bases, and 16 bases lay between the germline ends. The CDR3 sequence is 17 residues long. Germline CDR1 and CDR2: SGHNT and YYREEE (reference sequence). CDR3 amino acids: CASSLGTPADYNEKLFF. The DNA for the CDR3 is TGTGCCAGCAGCTTGGGGACACCGGCAGATTATAATGAAAAACTGTTTTTT.

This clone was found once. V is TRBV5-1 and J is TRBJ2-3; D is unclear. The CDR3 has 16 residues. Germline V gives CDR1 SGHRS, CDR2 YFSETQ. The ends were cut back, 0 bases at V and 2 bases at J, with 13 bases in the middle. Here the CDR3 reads CASSLVLGGSTDTQYF. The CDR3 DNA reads TGCGCCAGCAGCTTGGTTTTAGGCGGTTCCACAGATACGCAGTATTTT.

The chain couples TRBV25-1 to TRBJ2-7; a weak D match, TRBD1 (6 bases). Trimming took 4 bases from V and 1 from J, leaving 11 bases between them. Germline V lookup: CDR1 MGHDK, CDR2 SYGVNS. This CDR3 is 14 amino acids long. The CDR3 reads CASSVGQRSYEQYF. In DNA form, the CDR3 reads TGTGCCAGCAGTGTCGGACAGAGATCCTACGAGCAGTACTTC.

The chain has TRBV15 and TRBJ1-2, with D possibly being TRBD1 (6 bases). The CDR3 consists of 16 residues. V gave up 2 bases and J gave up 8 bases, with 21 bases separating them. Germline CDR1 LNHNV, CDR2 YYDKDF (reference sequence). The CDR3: CATSRLIRTDLSGYTF. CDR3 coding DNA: TGTGCCACCAGCAGATTGATAAGGACAGACCTCTCCGGCTACACCTTC.

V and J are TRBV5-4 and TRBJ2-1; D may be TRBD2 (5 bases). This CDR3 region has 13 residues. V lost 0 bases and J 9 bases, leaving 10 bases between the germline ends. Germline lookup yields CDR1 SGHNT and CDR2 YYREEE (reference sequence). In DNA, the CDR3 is TGTGCCAGCAGCTTGGAGTTTCGGGGTGAGCAGTTCTTC. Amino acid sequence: CASSLEFRGEQFF.

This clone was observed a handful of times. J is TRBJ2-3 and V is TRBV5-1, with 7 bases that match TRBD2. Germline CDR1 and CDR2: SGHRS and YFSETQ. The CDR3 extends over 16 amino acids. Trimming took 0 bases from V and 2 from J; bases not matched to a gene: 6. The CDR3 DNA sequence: TGCGCCAGCAGCTTGGGGGGGGGAGTTTCCACAGATACGCAGTATTTT. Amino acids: CASSLGGGVSTDTQYF.

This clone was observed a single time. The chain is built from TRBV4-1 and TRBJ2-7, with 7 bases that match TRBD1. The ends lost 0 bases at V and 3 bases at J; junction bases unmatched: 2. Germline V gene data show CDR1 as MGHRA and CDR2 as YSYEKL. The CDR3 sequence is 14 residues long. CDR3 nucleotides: TGCGCCAGCAGCCAAGATCCAGGGGGCTACGAGCAGTACTTC. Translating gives CASSQDPGGYEQYF.

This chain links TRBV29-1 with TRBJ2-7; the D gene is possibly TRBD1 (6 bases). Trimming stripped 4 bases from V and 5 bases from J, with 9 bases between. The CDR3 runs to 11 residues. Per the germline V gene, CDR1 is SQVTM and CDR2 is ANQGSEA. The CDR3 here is CSVGGRDEQYF. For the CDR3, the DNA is TGCAGCGTTGGGGGGCGGGACGAGCAGTACTTC.

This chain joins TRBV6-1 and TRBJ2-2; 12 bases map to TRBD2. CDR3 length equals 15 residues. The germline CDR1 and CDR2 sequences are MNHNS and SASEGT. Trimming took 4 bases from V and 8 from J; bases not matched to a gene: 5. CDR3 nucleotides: TGTGCCAGCAGTGGGACTAGCGGGACATCGGGGGAGCTGTTTTTT. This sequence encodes CASSGTSGTSGELFF.

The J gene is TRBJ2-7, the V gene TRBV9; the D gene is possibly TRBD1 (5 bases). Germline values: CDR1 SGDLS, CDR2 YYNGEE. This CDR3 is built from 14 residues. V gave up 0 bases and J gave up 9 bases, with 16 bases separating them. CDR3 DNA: TGTGCCAGCAGCGTAGGAATACCTCAGGGTAGGCAGTACTTC. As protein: CASSVGIPQGRQYF.

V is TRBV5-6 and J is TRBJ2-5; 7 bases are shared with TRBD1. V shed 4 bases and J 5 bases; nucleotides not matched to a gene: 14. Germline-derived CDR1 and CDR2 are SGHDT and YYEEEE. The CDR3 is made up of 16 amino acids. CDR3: CASSRDQTGKRETQYF. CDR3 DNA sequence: TGTGCCAGCAGCCGGGACCAGACAGGGAAGCGGGAGACCCAGTACTTC. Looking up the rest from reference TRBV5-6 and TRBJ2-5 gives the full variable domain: DAGVTQSPTHLIKTRGQQVTLRCSPKSGHDTVSWYQQALGQGPQFIFQYYEEEERQRGNFPDRFSGHQFPNYSSELNVNALLLGDSALYLCASSRDQTGKRETQYFGPGTRLLVL.

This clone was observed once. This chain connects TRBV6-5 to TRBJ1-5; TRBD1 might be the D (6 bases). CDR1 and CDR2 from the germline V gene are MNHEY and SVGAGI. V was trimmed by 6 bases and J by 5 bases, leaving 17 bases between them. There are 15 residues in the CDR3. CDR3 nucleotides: TGTGCCAGCAGACTCCGGGACAACTCCCATCAGCCCCAGCATTTT. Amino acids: CASRLRDNSHQPQHF.

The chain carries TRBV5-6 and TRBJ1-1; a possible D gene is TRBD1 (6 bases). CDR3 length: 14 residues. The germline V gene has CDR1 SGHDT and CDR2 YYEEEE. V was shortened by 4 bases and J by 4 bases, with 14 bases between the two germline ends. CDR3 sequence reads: CASSPGGAGTEAFF. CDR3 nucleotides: TGTGCCAGCAGCCCCGGGGGGGCCGGCACTGAAGCTTTCTTT.

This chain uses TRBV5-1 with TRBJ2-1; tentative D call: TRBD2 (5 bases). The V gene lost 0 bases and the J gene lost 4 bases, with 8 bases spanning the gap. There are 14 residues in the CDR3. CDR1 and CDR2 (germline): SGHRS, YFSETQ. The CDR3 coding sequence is TGCGCCAGCAGCTTGGAGGGAGTATACAATGAGCAGTTCTTC. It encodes CASSLEGVYNEQFF. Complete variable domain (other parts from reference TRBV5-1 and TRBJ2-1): KAGVTQTPRYLIKTRGQQVTLSCSPISGHRSVSWYQQTPGQGLQFLFEYFSETQRNKGNFPGRFSGRQFSNSRSEMNVSTLELGDSALYLCASSLEGVYNEQFFGPGTRLTVL.

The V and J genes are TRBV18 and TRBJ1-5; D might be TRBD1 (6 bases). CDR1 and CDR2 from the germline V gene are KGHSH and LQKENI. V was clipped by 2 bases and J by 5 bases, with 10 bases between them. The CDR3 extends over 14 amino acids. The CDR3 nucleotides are TGTGCCAGCTCACCAAACAGGGCGGATCAGCCCCAGCATTTT. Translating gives CASSPNRADQPQHF.

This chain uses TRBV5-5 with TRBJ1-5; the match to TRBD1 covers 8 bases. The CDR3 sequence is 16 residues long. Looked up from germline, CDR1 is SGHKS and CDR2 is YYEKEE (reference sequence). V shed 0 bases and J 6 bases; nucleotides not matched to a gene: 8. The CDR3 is CASSLGNTGGGQPQHF. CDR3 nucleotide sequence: TGTGCCAGCAGCTTGGGGAACACAGGGGGGGGTCAGCCCCAGCATTTT.